This entry lists 19 T cell receptor beta chains sequenced from one sample in a study of blood T cell repertoires in COVID-19. Clones were read by immunoSEQ multiplex PCR, and TCRdb kept only the in-frame ones, dropping some. The sample consists of 130,000 or so clones, approximately 90% of them appearing once. Sequences were obtained from peripheral blood. These receptors were collected from a man between 65 and 85 years old with active COVID-19.

V is TRBV24-1 and J is TRBJ2-2; 7 positions agree with TRBD1. This CDR3 has 15 residues. Germline values: CDR1 KGHDR, CDR2 SFDVKD. V lost 4 bases, J lost 5 bases, and 6 bases stayed unmatched. The CDR3 protein is CATSEAQGSTGELFF. CDR3 in DNA: TGTGCCACCAGTGAGGCACAGGGGTCTACCGGGGAGCTGTTTTTT.

This chain joins TRBV18 and TRBJ2-6; D possibly corresponds to TRBD1 (5 bases). The ends were cut back, 3 bases at V and 0 bases at J, with 9 bases in the middle. The CDR3 is 16 residues long. Germline assignment: CDR1 KGHSH and CDR2 LQKENI. The CDR3 DNA follows: TGTGCCAGCTCACCTTTAGACAGCTCTGGGGCCAACGTCCTGACTTTC. This gives the protein CASSPLDSSGANVLTF.

The rearrangement uses TRBV2 and TRBJ2-1; 7 bases are a match to TRBD1. The CDR3 is made up of 15 amino acids. In germline, CDR1 is SNHLY, CDR2 FYNNEI. J lost 0 bases, V lost 5 bases, and 4 bases had no gene match. The CDR3 sequence is CASSLQGVSYNEQFF. As DNA, the CDR3 is TGTGCCAGCAGTTTGCAGGGGGTCTCCTACAATGAGCAGTTCTTC.

V gene TRBV19 combines with J gene TRBJ1-1; D gene uncertain. V lost 6 bases and J 10 bases, leaving 18 bases between the germline ends. Germline CDR1 LNHDA, CDR2 SQIVND (reference sequence). There are 13 residues in the CDR3. CDR3 region: CASSTSPSAGAFF. The CDR3 DNA reads TGTGCCAGTAGCACCTCGCCCTCGGCAGGAGCTTTCTTT.

V is TRBV27 and J is TRBJ2-7; 7 positions match TRBD2. The CDR3 is made up of 15 amino acids. Germline CDR1 MNHEY, CDR2 SMNVEV (reference sequence). The J segment lost 5 bases and the V segment lost 6 bases, leaving 13 bases of the junction unmatched. The CDR3 here is CASSHDRGVLDEQYF. The CDR3 DNA sequence: TGTGCCAGCAGCCATGACCGGGGGGTTTTGGACGAGCAGTACTTC.

The CDR3 coding sequence is TGTGCCAGCAGTCTCTACCTGGACAGGGCGAGGACCGGGGAGCTGTTTTTT. It yields the protein CASSLYLDRARTGELFF. This chain connects TRBV7-3 to TRBJ2-2, with 8 bases lining up with TRBD1. Germline loops: CDR1 SGHTA, CDR2 FQGTGA. The CDR3 has 17 amino acids. The junction had 14 bases not matched to a gene; V was cut back by 6 bases and J by 5 bases.

The V gene is TRBV7-3, the J gene TRBJ2-1; the D gene is possibly TRBD2 (6 bases). The germline V gene has CDR1 SGHTA and CDR2 FQGTGA. This CDR3 contains 15 residues. Trimming removed 5 bases at V and 5 bases at J, with 16 bases between. The CDR3: CASSPGTGVDNEQFF. The CDR3 bases are TGTGCCAGCAGCCCCGGGACTGGGGTCGACAATGAGCAGTTCTTC.

This sequence joins TRBV18 and TRBJ2-2, with TRBD1 matching over 7 bases. With V trimmed by 2 bases and J by 3 bases, 6 bases remained unmatched. Per germline, CDR1 KGHSH and CDR2 LQKENI. The CDR3 is 16 residues long. This CDR3 reads CASSPNYQGDTGELFF. For the CDR3, the DNA is TGTGCCAGCTCACCAAATTATCAGGGGGACACCGGGGAGCTGTTTTTT.

This chain uses TRBV5-1 with TRBJ1-4, with 9 bases lining up with TRBD1. This CDR3 has 15 amino acids. Germline values: CDR1 SGHRS, CDR2 YFSETQ. The J segment lost 8 bases and the V segment lost 0 bases, leaving 5 bases of the junction unmatched. CDR3 region: CASSLAGTGQEKLFF. The CDR3 DNA follows: TGCGCCAGCAGCTTGGCCGGGACAGGGCAGGAAAAACTGTTTTTT. The full variable domain, its missing parts supplied by reference TRBV5-1 and TRBJ1-4, is KAGVTQTPRYLIKTRGQQVTLSCSPISGHRSVSWYQQTPGQGLQFLFEYFSETQRNKGNFPGRFSGRQFSNSRSEMNVSTLELGDSALYLCASSLAGTGQEKLFFGSGTQLSVL.

This clone was seen just once. The V and J genes are TRBV29-1 and TRBJ2-5, with TRBD2 identical over 8 bases. The CDR3 spans 12 residues. Germline values: CDR1 SQVTM, CDR2 ANQGSEA. With 7 bases clipped from V and 4 bases from J, the junction kept 5 bases outside the gene matches. The CDR3 here is CSGGGRRETQYF. The CDR3 nucleotides are TGCAGCGGTGGCGGGAGGAGAGAGACCCAGTACTTC.

The chain has TRBV19 and TRBJ1-2; maybe TRBD1 (5 bases). CDR1 LNHDA and CDR2 SQIVND come from the germline V gene (reference sequence). With 5 bases removed from V and 3 bases from J, the gap between germline ends came to 16 bases. The CDR3 is made up of 15 amino acids. The CDR3 DNA sequence: TGTGCCAGTAGTCAAGGACATCAGACCTACTATGGCTACACCTTC. Its translation: CASSQGHQTYYGYTF.

This chain connects TRBV7-9 to TRBJ1-1; tentative D call: TRBD1 (5 bases). The V end was cut by 3 bases, the J end by 0 bases, with 8 bases between. This CDR3 is 14 amino acids long. Looked up from germline, CDR1 is SEHNR and CDR2 is FQNEAQ (reference sequence). CDR3 bases: TGTGCCAGCAGCTTCGGACATTTGAACACTGAAGCTTTCTTT. Encoded protein: CASSFGHLNTEAFF.

This chain joins TRBV28 and TRBJ1-2, with 11 bases identical to TRBD1. V was pared by 5 bases and J by 5 bases, with 7 bases of the junction left unmatched. The CDR3 is 15 amino acids. Germline-derived CDR1 and CDR2 are MDHEN and SYDVKM. The CDR3 protein is CASSVGTGGFYGYTF. DNA for the CDR3: TGTGCCAGCAGTGTGGGGACAGGGGGTTTTTATGGCTACACCTTC.

The chain joins TRBV7-3 to TRBJ2-1; TRBD1 matches at 9 bases. Germline V gives CDR1 SGHTA, CDR2 FQGTGA. The V and J ends lost 5 bases and 6 bases, in that order; junction bases with no gene match: 11. The CDR3 sequence is 16 residues long. This CDR3 reads CASSLAGTGWGNEQFF. CDR3 bases: TGTGCCAGCAGCCTCGCCGGGACAGGGTGGGGCAATGAGCAGTTCTTC.

The rearrangement joins TRBV5-6 to TRBJ2-3, with 10 bases fitting TRBD2. CDR3 length equals 14 residues. Germline CDR1 and CDR2: SGHDT and YYEEEE. With 4 bases clipped from V and 3 bases from J, the junction kept 2 bases outside the gene matches. The chain's CDR3 is CASSGAGGTDTQYF. CDR3 nucleotide sequence: TGTGCCAGCAGCGGAGCGGGAGGGACAGATACGCAGTATTTT. The variable domain in full, with the rest retrieved from reference TRBV5-6 and TRBJ2-3, is DAGVTQSPTHLIKTRGQQVTLRCSPKSGHDTVSWYQQALGQGPQFIFQYYEEEERQRGNFPDRFSGHQFPNYSSELNVNALLLGDSALYLCASSGAGGTDTQYFGPGTRLTVL.

The chain recombines TRBV5-1 with TRBJ1-4; 7 bases match TRBD1. V dropped 4 bases and J dropped 6; count of bases not matched to a gene: 12. CDR1 is SGHRS, CDR2 YFSETQ, per germline. There are 16 residues in the CDR3. The chain's CDR3 is CASSLPSGTEYEKLFF. CDR3 DNA: TGCGCCAGCAGCCTTCCTTCCGGGACAGAGTATGAAAAACTGTTTTTT.

This sequence joins TRBV11-3 and TRBJ1-2; a possible D gene is TRBD1 (6 bases). The CDR3 extends over 19 amino acids. V shed 7 bases and J shed 4 bases, with 31 bases lying between them. Germline assignment: CDR1 SGHNT and CDR2 YENEEA. CDR3 protein: CASTHLFGAGDATFYGYTF. The CDR3 DNA reads as TGTGCCAGCACCCACCTCTTTGGGGCAGGGGACGCGACTTTCTATGGCTACACCTTC. Full variable domain (remainder filled in from reference TRBV11-3 and TRBJ1-2): EAGVVQSPRYKIIEKKQPVAFWCNPISGHNTLYWYLQNLGQGPELLIRYENEEAVDDSQLPKDRFSAERLKGVDSTLKIQPAELGDSAVYLCASTHLFGAGDATFYGYTFGSGTRLTVV.

This clone was seen once. The rearrangement joins TRBV15 to TRBJ1-5; no clear D gene. This CDR3 region has 16 residues. The germline V gene has CDR1 LNHNV and CDR2 YYDKDF (reference sequence). Trimming left V 6 bases short and J 2 bases short, with 17 bases between. The CDR3 reads CATRGSLGGGNQPQHF. Written as DNA, the CDR3 is TGTGCCACCAGGGGGTCCTTGGGAGGAGGCAATCAGCCCCAGCATTTT.

The gene calls are TRBV5-6 and TRBJ2-7; D unresolved. The CDR3 is 14 residues long. The germline V and J ends were trimmed by 1 base and 5 bases, with 13 bases remaining between them. Germline V gene lookup returns CDR1 SGHDT and CDR2 YYEEEE. The CDR3 sequence: CASSLSGSDDEQYF. CDR3 nucleotides: TGTGCCAGCAGCTTGAGTGGAAGCGACGACGAGCAGTACTTC. Variable domain in full (rest from reference TRBV5-6 and TRBJ2-7): DAGVTQSPTHLIKTRGQQVTLRCSPKSGHDTVSWYQQALGQGPQFIFQYYEEEERQRGNFPDRFSGHQFPNYSSELNVNALLLGDSALYLCASSLSGSDDEQYFGPGTRLTVT.